This passage covers 2 T cell receptor beta chains from one sample sequenced in a study of CD8 T cells in Susac syndrome. RNA amounts of about 0.45 to 1 ug underwent reverse transcription with random hexamers. A single record per CDR3 protein comes from TCRdb applying MiXCR to the immunoSEQ multiplex PCR reads. The table lists roughly 2,000 distinct CDR3 sequences, approximately 69% of them singletons. Delineation of memory subsets for TEMRA sorting relied upon CD27 and CD45RA staining. The sample comprised CD8+ TEMRA cells from PBMCs. Indicated subset: FACS-sorted terminally differentiated effector memory CD8+ T cells re-expressing CD45RA (CD8+ TEMRA). Receptors were obtained from a human donor with Susac syndrome.

Only a few counts were recorded for this clonotype. The chain recombines TRBV9 with TRBJ2-2; no firm D call. The CDR3 loop spans 12 amino acids. Germline V gives CDR1 SGDLS, CDR2 YYNGEE. V was shortened by 2 bases and J by 6 bases, with 5 bases between the two germline ends. This chain's CDR3 is CASSVLAGELFF. The CDR3, as DNA: TGTGCCAGCAGCGTTCTTGCCGGGGAGCTGTTTTTT.

This chain connects TRBV20-1 to TRBJ1-4; no clear D. V was clipped by 0 bases and J by 9 bases, with 11 bases between them. CDR1 and CDR2 (germline): DFQATT, SNEGSKA (reference sequence). The CDR3 has 13 amino acids. CDR3 loop: CSARDLTDKKLFF. CDR3 coding DNA: TGCAGTGCTAGAGATCTCACGGATAAAAAACTGTTTTTT.